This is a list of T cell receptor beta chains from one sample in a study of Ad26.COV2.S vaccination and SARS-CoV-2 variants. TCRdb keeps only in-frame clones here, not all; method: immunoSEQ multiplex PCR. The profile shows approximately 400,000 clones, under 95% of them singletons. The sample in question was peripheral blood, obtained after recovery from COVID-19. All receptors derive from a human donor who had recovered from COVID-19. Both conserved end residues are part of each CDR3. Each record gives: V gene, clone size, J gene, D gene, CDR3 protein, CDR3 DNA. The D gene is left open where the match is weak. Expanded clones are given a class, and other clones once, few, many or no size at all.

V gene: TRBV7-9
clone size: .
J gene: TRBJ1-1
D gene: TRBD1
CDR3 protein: CASSSTGEGKAFF
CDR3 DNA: TGTGCCAGCAGCTCGACAGGGGAAGGGAAAGCTTTCTTT

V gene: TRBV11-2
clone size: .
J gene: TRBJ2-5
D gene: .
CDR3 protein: CASSRDRGETQYF
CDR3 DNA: TGTGCCAGCAGCAGGGACCGGGGGGAGACCCAGTACTTC

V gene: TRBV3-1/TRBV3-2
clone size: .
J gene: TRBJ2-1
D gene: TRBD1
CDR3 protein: CASSQDRGRVSEQFF
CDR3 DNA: TGTGCCAGCAGCCAAGACAGGGGGCGCGTTAGTGAGCAGTTCTTC

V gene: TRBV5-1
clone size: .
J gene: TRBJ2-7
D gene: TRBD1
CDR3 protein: CASSPDREEGEQYF
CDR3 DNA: TGCGCCAGCAGCCCGGACAGGGAGGAGGGCGAGCAGTACTTC

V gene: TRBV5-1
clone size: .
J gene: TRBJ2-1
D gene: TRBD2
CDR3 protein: CASSPTSGGYNEQFF
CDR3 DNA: TGCGCCAGCAGCCCAACTAGCGGGGGCTACAATGAGCAGTTCTTC

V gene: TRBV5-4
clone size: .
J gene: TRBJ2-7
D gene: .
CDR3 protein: CASSSGPLDEQYF
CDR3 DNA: TGTGCCAGCAGCTCGGGACCATTAGACGAGCAGTACTTC

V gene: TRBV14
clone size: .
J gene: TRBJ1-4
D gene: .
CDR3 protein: CASSRDGLLGKLFF
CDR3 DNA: TGTGCCAGCAGCCGGGACGGGTTGTTAGGAAAACTGTTTTTT

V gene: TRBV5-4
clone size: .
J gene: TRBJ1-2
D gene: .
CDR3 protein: CASSLVGDYGYTF
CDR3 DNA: TGTGCCAGCAGCTTGGTGGGGGACTATGGCTACACCTTC

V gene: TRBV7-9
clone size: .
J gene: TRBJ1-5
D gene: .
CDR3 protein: CASSPGNQPQHF
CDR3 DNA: TGTGCCAGCAGCCCAGGGAATCAGCCCCAGCATTTT

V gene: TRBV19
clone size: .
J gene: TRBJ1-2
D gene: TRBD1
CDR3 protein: CASSRDMGQGGYGYTF
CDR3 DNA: TGTGCCAGTAGTAGGGACATGGGACAGGGCGGCTATGGCTACACCTTC

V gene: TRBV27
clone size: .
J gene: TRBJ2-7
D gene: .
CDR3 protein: CASSPPGGFYEQYF
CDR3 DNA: TGTGCCAGCAGTCCACCAGGGGGGTTCTACGAGCAGTACTTC

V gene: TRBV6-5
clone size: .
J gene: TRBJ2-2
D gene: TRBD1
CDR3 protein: CASTMDRARTGELFF
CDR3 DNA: TGTGCCAGCACCATGGACAGGGCTCGCACCGGGGAGCTGTTTTTT

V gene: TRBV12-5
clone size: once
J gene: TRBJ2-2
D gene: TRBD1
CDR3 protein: CASSGTDPGELFF
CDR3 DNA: TGTGCTAGCTCAGGGACAGACCCCGGGGAGCTGTTTTTT

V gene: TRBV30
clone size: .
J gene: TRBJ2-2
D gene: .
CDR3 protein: CAWNGRQNTGELFF
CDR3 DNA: TGTGCCTGGAACGGCAGACAGAACACCGGGGAGCTGTTTTTT

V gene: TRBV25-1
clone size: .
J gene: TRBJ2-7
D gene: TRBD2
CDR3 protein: CASKWTSGNKQYF
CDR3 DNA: TGTGCCAGCAAATGGACTAGCGGGAACAAACAGTACTTC

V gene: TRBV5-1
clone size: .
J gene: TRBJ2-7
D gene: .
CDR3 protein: CASSLMSGSSYEQYF
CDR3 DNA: TGCGCCAGCAGCTTGATGTCAGGGTCATCCTACGAGCAGTACTTC

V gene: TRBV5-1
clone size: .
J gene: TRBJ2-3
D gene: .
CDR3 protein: CASSSSGALGADTQYF
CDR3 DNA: TGCGCCAGCAGCTCTTCAGGGGCCTTAGGCGCAGATACGCAGTATTTT

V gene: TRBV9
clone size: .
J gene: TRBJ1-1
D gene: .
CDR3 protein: CASSGTGTGTEAFF
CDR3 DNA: TGTGCCAGCAGCGGAACAGGGACGGGAACTGAAGCTTTCTTT

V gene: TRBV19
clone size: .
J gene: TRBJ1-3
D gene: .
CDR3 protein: CASHLRLSGNTIYF
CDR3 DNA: TGTGCCAGCCACCTCCGGCTCTCTGGAAACACCATATATTTT

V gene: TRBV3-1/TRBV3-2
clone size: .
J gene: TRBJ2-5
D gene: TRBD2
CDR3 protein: CAGSQGQAGVQETQYF
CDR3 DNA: TGTGCCGGCAGCCAAGGGCAAGCGGGGGTCCAAGAGACCCAGTACTTC

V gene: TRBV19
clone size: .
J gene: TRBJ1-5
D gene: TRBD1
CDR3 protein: CAGGDRGISNQPQHF
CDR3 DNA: TGTGCCGGCGGGGACAGGGGGATTAGCAATCAGCCCCAGCATTTT

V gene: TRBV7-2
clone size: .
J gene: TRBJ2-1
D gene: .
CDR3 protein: CASSLVWGPHSYNEQFF
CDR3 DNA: TGTGCCAGCAGCTTAGTATGGGGTCCCCACTCCTACAATGAGCAGTTCTTC

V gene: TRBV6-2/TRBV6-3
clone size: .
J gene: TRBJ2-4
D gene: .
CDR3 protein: CASSYPGLAKNIQYF
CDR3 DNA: TGTGCCAGCAGTTATCCGGGACTAGCCAAAAACATTCAGTACTTC

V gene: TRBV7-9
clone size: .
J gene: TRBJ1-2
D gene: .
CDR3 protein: CASSAPGRSNYGYTF
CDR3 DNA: TGTGCCAGCAGCGCTCCGGGACGGAGCAACTATGGCTACACCTTC

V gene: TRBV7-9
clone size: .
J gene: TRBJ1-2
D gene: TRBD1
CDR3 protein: CASSLTTGGASGYTF
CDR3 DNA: TGTGCCAGCAGCTTAACCACAGGGGGCGCATCGGGGTACACCTTC

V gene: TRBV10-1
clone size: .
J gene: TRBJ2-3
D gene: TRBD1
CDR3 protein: CASSGTGRTDTQYF
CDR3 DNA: TGCGCCAGCTCCGGGACAGGGAGAACAGATACGCAGTATTTT